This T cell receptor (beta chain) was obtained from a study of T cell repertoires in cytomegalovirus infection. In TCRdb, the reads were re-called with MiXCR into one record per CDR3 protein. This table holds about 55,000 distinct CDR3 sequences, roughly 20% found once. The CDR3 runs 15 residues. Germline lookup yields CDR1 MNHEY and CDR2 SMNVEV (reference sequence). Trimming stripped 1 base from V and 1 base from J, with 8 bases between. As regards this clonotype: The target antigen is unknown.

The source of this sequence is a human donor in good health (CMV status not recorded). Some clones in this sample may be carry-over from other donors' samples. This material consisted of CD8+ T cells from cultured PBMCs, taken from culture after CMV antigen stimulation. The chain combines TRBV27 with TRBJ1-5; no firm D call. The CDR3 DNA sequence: TGTGCCAGCAGTTTATACGGTGCGAGCAATCAGCCCCAGCATTTT. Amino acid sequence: CASSLYGASNQPQHF.